This TCR beta chain appears in the sequencing data of a study of spatial heterogeneity in lung cancer. One entry per CDR3 protein, called by TCRdb with MiXCR from the 5' RACE reads. The sample comprises roughly 49,000 distinct CDR3 sequences, under 7.5% of which are singletons, and approximately 2.9% rests with the top ten. This clonotype was observed at least ten times. Regarding time point: sample taken at primary tumor resection. Tumor, nontumor lung or frozen PBMC supplied whole RNA that was sequenced unsorted. With V trimmed by 7 bases and J by 6 bases, 13 bases remained unmatched. CDR1 and CDR2 from the germline V gene are LGHNA and YSLEER. The CDR3 is 16 amino acids.

This rearrangement joins TRBV4-3 to TRBJ2-2; TRBD2 matches at 8 bases. Sample: PBMCs, taken at surgery. This TCR derives from a female donor with early-stage non-small cell lung cancer. CDR3 protein: CASTPRSGGGPGELFF. The CDR3, as DNA: TGCGCCAGCACCCCTCGAAGCGGGGGCGGTCCCGGGGAGCTGTTTTTT.